The clone carrying this T cell receptor beta chain was counted ten times or more. What it binds is not known. This sample is drawn from a study of CD8 T cells in ankylosing spondylitis. Study conclusions and caveats: Reports of some motif variants in reactive arthritis synovial fluid and blood predate this one. Apparently characteristic of ankylosing spondylitis blood was a TCR beta motif (about 8 highly homologous variants). Within peripheral blood, clones linked to disease were CD8+ and relatively rare.

The CDR3 totals 10 residues. With 4 bases removed from V and 10 bases from J, the gap between germline ends came to 10 bases. Per the germline V gene, CDR1 is SQVTM and CDR2 is ANQGSEA. Using its own MiXCR run on the 5' RACE reads, TCRdb lists one record per CDR3 protein. This table holds under 250,000 distinct CDR3 sequences, 6% to 8% found once. The chain combines TRBV29-1 with TRBJ2-5; D gene ambiguous. Sequenced input: blood, either unsorted or a sorted T cell fraction (not recorded which). The sequence derives from a male donor with ankylosing spondylitis. CDR3 region: CSVGAVDQYF. The CDR3 coding sequence is TGCAGCGTTGGGGCAGTAGACCAGTACTTC.